These 28 T cell receptor beta chains originate from one sample sequenced in a study of Ad26.COV2.S vaccination and SARS-CoV-2 variants. Indicated treatment: 15 to 20 received Ad26.COV2.S at low or high dose, single or two shots; several received placebo; per-sample allocation not given. Day 63 after the first vaccine or placebo injection was the time point for sampling. Sequenced by immunoSEQ multiplex PCR; TCRdb stores in-frame clones only, minus some. The table shows some 390,000 clones, with roughly nine tenths occurring only once. Specimen: peripheral blood, collected in a trial of Ad26.COV2.S vaccine versus placebo. The source is a person aged 18 to 59 who received the Ad26.COV2.S COVID-19 vaccine or a placebo.

This clone was seen only a few times. V gene TRBV19 combines with J gene TRBJ1-2; D is uncertain. Trimming removed 2 bases at V and 2 bases at J, with 6 bases between. There are 13 residues in the CDR3. Germline CDR1 is LNHDA and CDR2 is SQIVND (reference sequence). Here the CDR3 DNA reads TGTGCCAGTAGTATAAGACAAAACTATGGCTACACCTTC. Translation: CASSIRQNYGYTF.

The V call is TRBV6-5, the J call TRBJ1-1, with D unresolved. The V and J ends lost 6 bases and 0 bases respectively, with 11 bases between them. The CDR3 covers 14 residues. CDR1 is MNHEY and CDR2 is SVGAGI in the germline V gene. DNA of the CDR3: TGTGCCAGCAGAATACGTGGGCTGAACACTGAAGCTTTCTTT. This encodes CASRIRGLNTEAFF.

The V call is TRBV2, the J call TRBJ1-1; D ambiguous. Germline V lookup: CDR1 SNHLY, CDR2 FYNNEI. There are 16 residues in the CDR3. Trimming took off 3 bases at V and 0 bases at J, with 14 bases between the two ends. CDR3 bases: TGTGCCAGCAGTGACGCGATTTCTTCCATGAACACTGAAGCTTTCTTT. Amino acids: CASSDAISSMNTEAFF.

The J gene is TRBJ2-2, the V gene TRBV15, with a tentative D call TRBD1 (5 bases). From germline, CDR1 is LNHNV and CDR2 YYDKDF (reference sequence). V was clipped by 1 base and J by 3 bases, with 6 bases between them. This CDR3 is built from 14 residues. The CDR3 loop is CATSRGRDTGELFF. The CDR3 nucleotides are TGTGCCACCAGCAGAGGCAGGGACACCGGGGAGCTGTTTTTT.

The V gene is TRBV6-2 or TRBV6-3, the J gene TRBJ2-1; D gene uncertain. V shed 3 bases and J shed 2 bases, with 17 bases lying between them. The CDR3 is 17 residues long. Per the germline V gene, CDR1 is MNHEY and CDR2 is SVGEGT. The DNA for the CDR3 is TGTGCCAGCAGTTATTTTATAAAGGCCAGTACCTACAATGAGCAGTTCTTC. Its translation: CASSYFIKASTYNEQFF.

The V and J genes are TRBV11-1 and TRBJ1-1; possible D gene TRBD1, 6 bases. Germline V gene sequence: CDR1 SGHAT, CDR2 FQDESV (reference sequence). The CDR3 sequence is 16 residues long. Trimming pared 9 bases from V and 2 bases from J, leaving 22 bases between. CDR3 nucleotide sequence: TGTGCCAGTAAGAACCCCTGGAGGGGGTACAACACTGAAGCTTTCTTT. Amino acids: CASKNPWRGYNTEAFF.

The V and J genes are TRBV7-2 and TRBJ2-5, with D possibly TRBD2 on 6 matching bases. Germline values: CDR1 SGHTA, CDR2 FQGNSA. CDR3 length: 15 amino acids. Trimming took off 1 base at V and 3 bases at J, with 12 bases between the two ends. This chain's CDR3 is CASSLGGRGEETQYF. The CDR3 nucleotides read TGTGCCAGCAGCTTAGGAGGGCGGGGTGAAGAGACCCAGTACTTC.

This clone was picked up many times. The gene calls are TRBV11-2 and TRBJ2-2, with D perhaps TRBD2 (6 bases). The germline V gene has CDR1 SGHAT and CDR2 FQNNGV. Trimming pared 1 base from V and 1 base from J, leaving 10 bases between. CDR3 length: 16 residues. The CDR3 DNA reads as TGTGCCAGCAGCTTAGTACCAGCGGGGAACACCGGGGAGCTGTTTTTT. Translated, it gives CASSLVPAGNTGELFF.

The CDR3 DNA is TGTGCCAGCAGTTACTGGAGAGCGCTACCGACTTACTCTCAAGCATACAATGAGCAGTTCTTC. Its protein is CASSYWRALPTYSQAYNEQFF. The V and J genes are TRBV6-2 or TRBV6-3 and TRBJ2-1; D is unresolved. The CDR3 has 21 amino acids. Trimming took off 1 base at V and 4 bases at J, with 29 bases between the two ends. The germline V gene has CDR1 MNHEY and CDR2 SVGEGT.

The gene calls are TRBV25-1 and TRBJ2-5; D uncertain. Germline V gives CDR1 MGHDK, CDR2 SYGVNS. The CDR3 runs to 14 residues. Trimming took 6 bases from V and 1 from J, leaving 12 bases between them. The CDR3 bases are TGTGCCAGCAGCAGTACTGGGATCCAAGAGACCCAGTACTTC. It codes for CASSSTGIQETQYF.

DNA for the CDR3: TGTGCCAGCAAGAAGACAGATAACTATGGCTACACCTTC. This sequence encodes CASKKTDNYGYTF. This chain connects TRBV6-5 to TRBJ1-2; D perhaps matches TRBD1 (5 bases). The germline gives CDR1 MNHEY, CDR2 SVGAGI. The V end lost 7 bases, the J end lost 1 base, and 10 bases lay between the germline ends. The length of the CDR3 is 13 residues.

V usage is TRBV4-1 and J usage is TRBJ2-1; D gene uncertain. In germline, CDR1 is MGHRA, CDR2 YSYEKL. The length of the CDR3 is 14 residues. V was shortened by 3 bases and J by 0 bases, with 6 bases between the two germline ends. Written as DNA, the CDR3 is TGCGCCAGCAGCCAGTCTGACTCCTACAATGAGCAGTTCTTC. Its protein is CASSQSDSYNEQFF.

CDR3 loop: CASSPGVSEAFF. The DNA for the CDR3 is TGTGCCAGCTCACCTGGGGTCTCTGAAGCTTTCTTT. The gene calls are TRBV18 and TRBJ1-1; unclear D gene. The CDR3 spans 12 residues. Germline-derived CDR1 and CDR2 are KGHSH and LQKENI. V lost 3 bases and J lost 6, with 8 bases in between.

This clone was observed a single time. The chain uses TRBV23-1 and TRBJ2-2; maybe TRBD1 (6 bases). TRBV23-1 carries the ORF label, with uncertain function. Trimming took 4 bases from V and 7 from J, leaving 13 bases between them. The CDR3 contains 14 residues. As DNA, the CDR3 is TGCGCCAGCAGTCCCCGACAGGTCCGCGGGGAGCTGTTTTTT. Translated, it gives CASSPRQVRGELFF.

The DNA for the CDR3 is TGTGCCAGCTCAGCGAGTGGGGGACACTATGGCTACACCTTC. This gives the protein CASSASGGHYGYTF. This chain links TRBV18 with TRBJ1-2, with a possible D match to TRBD1 (5 bases). The CDR3 runs 14 residues. Germline CDR1 KGHSH, CDR2 LQKENI. The ends were cut back, 5 bases at V and 3 bases at J, with 13 bases in the middle.

The chain employs TRBV18 and TRBJ2-5; D is perhaps TRBD1 (6 bases). CDR3 size: 16 residues. Germline-derived CDR1 and CDR2 are KGHSH and LQKENI. Trimming pared 0 bases from V and 3 bases from J, leaving 14 bases between. CDR3 in amino acids: CASSPPGRTEKETQYF. CDR3 nucleotides: TGTGCCAGCTCACCACCTGGAAGGACAGAAAAAGAGACCCAGTACTTC.

This chain joins TRBV6-5 and TRBJ1-1; D not resolved. V lost 5 bases, J lost 0 bases, and 13 bases lay in between. This CDR3 is 15 amino acids long. The germline V gene encodes CDR1 MNHEY and CDR2 SVGAGI. CDR3 sequence: CASSPQMGLNTEAFF. For the CDR3, the DNA is TGTGCCAGCAGTCCACAAATGGGGTTGAACACTGAAGCTTTCTTT.

On this clone: Other DNA sequences from this sample encode an identical CDR3 as well. The CDR3 nucleotides read TGTGCCTGGAGTGGCCAGGGTAATCAGCCCCAGCATTTT. Amino acid sequence: CAWSGQGNQPQHF. The chain links TRBV30 to TRBJ1-5, with a weak D call TRBD1 (5 bases). Germline CDR1 and CDR2: GTSNPN and SVGIG (reference sequence). The CDR3 spans 13 residues. V was cut by 1 base and J by 4 bases, with 8 bases left in between.

This chain joins TRBV7-9 and TRBJ2-5, with 8 bases that match TRBD2. The germline V gene encodes CDR1 SEHNR and CDR2 FQNEAQ (reference sequence). V was pared by 2 bases and J by 3 bases, with 8 bases of the junction left unmatched. The CDR3 totals 16 residues. The CDR3 loop is CASSLLPGGIEETQYF. CDR3 bases: TGTGCCAGCAGCTTACTTCCGGGGGGGATAGAAGAGACCCAGTACTTC.

This sequence joins TRBV2 and TRBJ1-2; D is unresolved. V was cut by 1 base and J by 4 bases, with 10 bases left in between. The CDR3 consists of 14 residues. Germline CDR1 is SNHLY and CDR2 is FYNNEI. CDR3 in amino acids: CASSEVVSSYGYTF. In DNA form, the CDR3 reads TGTGCCAGCAGTGAAGTGGTCAGCAGCTATGGCTACACCTTC.

The J gene is TRBJ2-1, the V gene TRBV4-1; D is undetermined. Germline lookup yields CDR1 MGHRA and CDR2 YSYEKL. The germline V and J ends were trimmed by 6 bases and 4 bases, with 4 bases remaining between them. The CDR3 is 11 amino acids. The CDR3: CASSRYNEQFF. Written as DNA, the CDR3 is TGCGCCAGCAGTCGGTACAATGAGCAGTTCTTC.

The chain combines TRBV20-1 with TRBJ2-7; TRBD2 agrees at 11 bases. The germline V gene encodes CDR1 DFQATT and CDR2 SNEGSKA (reference sequence). V trimming: 3 bases; J trimming: 2 bases; junction bases outside the gene matches: 6. This CDR3 is 15 amino acids long. The CDR3 protein is CSASPSTSGAYEQYF. Here the CDR3 DNA reads TGCAGTGCTAGTCCATCGACTAGCGGGGCCTACGAGCAGTACTTC.

The rearrangement uses TRBV5-1 and TRBJ1-1; TRBD1 might be the D (6 bases). Germline CDR1 and CDR2: SGHRS and YFSETQ. CDR3 size: 13 residues. V lost 4 bases to trimming and J lost 4 bases, with 11 bases between them. The CDR3 is CASSEWGATEAFF. The CDR3 region has the DNA TGCGCCAGCAGCGAATGGGGGGCCACTGAAGCTTTCTTT.

The chain joins TRBV5-5 to TRBJ2-1; tentatively, D is TRBD1 or TRBD2 (5 bases each). The V gene lost 0 bases and the J gene lost 8 bases, with 21 bases spanning the gap. Germline CDR1 SGHKS, CDR2 YYEKEE (reference sequence). The CDR3 is made up of 17 amino acids. As DNA, the CDR3 is TGTGCCAGCAGCTTGGCGGGGCGGGCAGGTGGGATGGATGAGCAGTTCTTC. It translates to CASSLAGRAGGMDEQFF.

CDR3 bases: TGTGCCAGCAGTTACTCGAGTACAGGGGTGATGGGCAATCAGCCCCAGCATTTT. Amino acid sequence: CASSYSSTGVMGNQPQHF. The chain uses TRBV6-2 or TRBV6-3 and TRBJ1-5; TRBD1 matches at 7 bases. The V gene end was trimmed by 0 bases and the J gene end by 2 bases; junction bases not matched to a gene: 10. This CDR3 region has 18 residues. Germline CDR1 and CDR2: MNHEY and SVGEGT.

The chain links TRBV29-1 to TRBJ1-1; possibly TRBD1 for D (5 bases). V was shortened by 8 bases and J by 1 base, with 11 bases between the two germline ends. The CDR3 length is 12 residues. The germline CDR1 and CDR2 sequences are SQVTM and ANQGSEA. In DNA, the CDR3 is TGCAGCTACCTCGGGGGGAACACTGAAGCTTTCTTT. Protein sequence: CSYLGGNTEAFF. Full variable domain (remainder filled in from reference TRBV29-1 and TRBJ1-1): SAVISQKPSRDICQRGTSLTIQCQVDSQVTMMFWYRQQPGQSLTLIATANQGSEATYESGFVIDKFPISRPNLTFSTLTVSNMSPEDSSIYLCSYLGGNTEAFFGQGTRLTVV.

The rearrangement joins TRBV3-1 (or the pseudogene TRBV3-2) to TRBJ2-5; 7 bases match TRBD2. The germline V gene encodes CDR1 LGHDT and CDR2 YNNKEL (reference sequence). The CDR3 runs 17 residues. The trim removed 0 bases at V and 0 bases at J, leaving 7 bases unmatched. CDR3 in amino acids: CASSQDTSGAYQETQYF. CDR3 nucleotides: TGTGCCAGCAGCCAAGATACGAGCGGGGCATACCAAGAGACCCAGTACTTC.

This clone was seen a handful of times. This sequence joins TRBV6-5 and TRBJ2-7, with D possibly TRBD1 on 5 matching bases. In germline, CDR1 is MNHEY, CDR2 SVGAGI. V gave up 5 bases and J gave up 2 bases, with 10 bases separating them. The CDR3 extends over 13 amino acids. CDR3 sequence (DNA): TGTGCCAGCAGTCCCGACAGACCCTACGAGCAGTACTTC. It yields the protein CASSPDRPYEQYF.